Listed below are T cell receptor beta chains from one sample, sequenced in a study of cytomegalovirus exposure and HLA in healthy donors. The method was immunoSEQ multiplex PCR; TCRdb's version includes in-frame clones alone and lacks a portion of them. The top ten clones hold 11% of a sample with about 150,000 clones, around 80% of them seen once. The sample comprised PBMCs. The receptors here all came from a man aged 18 to 30 in good health and CMV-seropositive. The CDR3 runs from the conserved cysteine through the conserved F or W. A D gene is named only where the DNA matches it firmly. Expanded clones are given a class, and other clones once, few, many or no size at all.

D: TRBD1; J: TRBJ1-1; size: few; V: TRBV29-1; CDR3: CSVGTGNTEAFF; DNA: TGCAGCGTTGGGACAGGGAACACTGAAGCTTTCTTT
D: -; J: TRBJ1-2; size: -; V: TRBV28; CDR3: CASIEAGVYGYTF; DNA: TGTGCCAGCATCGAAGCGGGGGTCTATGGCTACACCTTC
D: TRBD2; J: TRBJ2-3; size: -; V: TRBV10-3; CDR3: CAISQTSGSTQYF; DNA: TGTGCCATCAGTCAAACTAGCGGGAGTACGCAGTATTTT
D: TRBD1; J: TRBJ2-2; size: -; V: TRBV6-1; CDR3: CASSTGYAGELFF; DNA: TGTGCCAGTTCGACAGGGTATGCCGGGGAGCTGTTTTTT
D: -; J: TRBJ2-3; size: once; V: TRBV2; CDR3: CASSEKDTVTQYF; DNA: TGTGCCAGCAGTGAAAAGGACACGGTGACGCAGTATTTT
D: TRBD2; J: TRBJ2-7; size: -; V: TRBV2; CDR3: CASSVEREYEQYF; DNA: TGTGCCAGCAGTGTGGAGCGGGAGTACGAGCAGTACTTC
D: -; J: TRBJ1-5; size: -; V: TRBV15; CDR3: CATSSLANQPQHF; DNA: TGTGCCACCAGCAGCTTAGCAAATCAGCCCCAGCATTTT
D: -; J: TRBJ2-3; size: few; V: TRBV14; CDR3: CASSPERDTQYF; DNA: TGTGCCAGCAGCCCAGAGCGTGATACGCAGTATTTT
D: -; J: TRBJ1-4; size: -; V: TRBV7-6; CDR3: CAKTKREKLFF; DNA: TGTGCCAAGACTAAGCGTGAAAAACTGTTTTTT
D: TRBD2; J: TRBJ2-1; size: -; V: TRBV2; CDR3: CASNSAGTRFYSNEQFF; DNA: TGTGCCAGCAATTCAGCGGGAACGAGGTTTTACTCCAATGAGCAGTTCTTC
D: TRBD2; J: TRBJ2-7; size: -; V: TRBV29-1; CDR3: CSDQSGTTGFF; DNA: TGCAGCGACCAATCCGGGACTACCGGGTTTTTC
D: -; J: TRBJ2-1; size: -; V: TRBV5-1; CDR3: CASSLAGDSYNEQFF; DNA: TGCGCCAGCAGCTTGGCGGGGGACAGTTACAATGAGCAGTTCTTC
D: -; J: TRBJ1-2; size: -; V: TRBV5-1; CDR3: CASSLVGDYGYTF; DNA: TGCGCCAGCAGCTTGGTAGGGGACTATGGCTACACCTTC
D: TRBD2; J: TRBJ2-7; size: -; V: TRBV5-4; CDR3: CASSHGTRGERPSDNYEQYF; DNA: TGTGCCAGCAGCCACGGGACTAGGGGGGAACGACCCTCCGACAACTACGAGCAGTACTTC
D: -; J: TRBJ2-5; size: -; V: TRBV15; CDR3: CATSRDSARPLGETQYF; DNA: TGTGCCACCAGCAGAGATTCTGCCAGGCCTTTGGGAGAGACCCAGTACTTC
D: TRBD1; J: TRBJ1-1; size: few; V: TRBV27; CDR3: CASSSTGGLREAFF; DNA: TGTGCCAGCAGTTCCACAGGGGGTCTCAGGGAAGCTTTCTTT
D: -; J: TRBJ1-5; size: -; V: TRBV7-9; CDR3: CASSYGRGSNQPQHF; DNA: TGTGCCAGCAGTTATGGGAGGGGAAGCAATCAGCCCCAGCATTTT
D: TRBD1; J: TRBJ2-2; size: -; V: TRBV29-1; CDR3: CSAGTAVTGELFF; DNA: TGCAGCGCTGGGACAGCAGTCACCGGGGAGCTGTTTTTT
D: -; J: TRBJ1-1; size: -; V: TRBV5-1; CDR3: CASSLGPNTEAFF; DNA: TGCGCCAGCAGCTTGGGTCCAAACACTGAAGCTTTCTTT
D: TRBD2; J: TRBJ2-7; size: -; V: TRBV13; CDR3: CASSSGSQYEQYF; DNA: TGTGCCAGCAGCAGCGGGAGTCAATACGAGCAGTACTTC
D: -; J: TRBJ2-5; size: once; V: TRBV9; CDR3: CASSVVVGNQETQYF; DNA: TGTGCCAGCAGCGTAGTGGTCGGGAACCAAGAGACCCAGTACTTC
D: -; J: TRBJ1-5; size: once; V: TRBV7-9; CDR3: CASSLEGQGNQPQHF; DNA: TGTGCCAGCAGCTTAGAGGGGCAGGGAAATCAGCCCCAGCATTTT
D: -; J: TRBJ2-7; size: -; V: TRBV5-4; CDR3: CASSLPRVGGGRDEQYF; DNA: TGTGCCAGCAGCTTGCCCCGGGTAGGAGGGGGCAGGGACGAGCAGTACTTC
D: -; J: TRBJ2-7; size: -; V: TRBV21-1; CDR3: CASSSRTSLEQYF; DNA: TGTGCCAGCAGCAGCAGGACTAGTCTCGAGCAGTACTTC
D: -; J: TRBJ1-1; size: -; V: TRBV28; CDR3: CATTQISEAFF; DNA: TGTGCCACCACACAGATTTCTGAAGCTTTCTTT
D: -; J: TRBJ2-4; size: -; V: TRBV25-1; CDR3: CASSDTGGVKNIQYF; DNA: TGTGCCAGCAGTGATACAGGGGGGGTCAAAAACATTCAGTACTTC
D: -; J: TRBJ2-1; size: few; V: TRBV10-2; CDR3: CASSAEGNYNEQFF; DNA: TGCGCCAGCAGTGCCGAGGGAAACTACAATGAGCAGTTCTTC
D: -; J: TRBJ1-6; size: -; V: TRBV21-1; CDR3: CASSKGIRGNSPLHF; DNA: TGTGCCAGCAGCAAAGGCATAAGGGGGAATTCACCCCTCCACTTT
D: -; J: TRBJ1-4; size: -; V: TRBV18; CDR3: CASSPERAANEKLFF; DNA: TGTGCCAGCTCACCAGAGCGGGCGGCTAATGAAAAACTGTTTTTT
D: -; J: TRBJ2-1; size: few; V: TRBV6-5; CDR3: CASSYTGVLYNEQFF; DNA: TGTGCCAGCAGTTACACGGGGGTCCTTTACAATGAGCAGTTCTTC
D: TRBD2; J: TRBJ2-3; size: -; V: TRBV11-2; CDR3: CASSHSGRARDTQYF; DNA: TGTGCCAGCAGCCATAGCGGGAGGGCCCGGGATACGCAGTATTTT
D: -; J: TRBJ2-3; size: -; V: TRBV7-9; CDR3: CASSSLADPSTDTQYF; DNA: TGTGCCAGCAGCTCCTTAGCGGATCCTAGCACAGATACGCAGTATTTT
D: TRBD1; J: TRBJ2-3; size: once; V: TRBV5-8; CDR3: CASSLDRDKYYTDTQYF; DNA: TGTGCCAGCAGCTTAGACAGGGATAAATACTACACAGATACGCAGTATTTT
D: TRBD1; J: TRBJ2-6; size: once; V: TRBV27; CDR3: CASNKTGGAGANVLTF; DNA: TGTGCCAGCAACAAGACAGGGGGCGCTGGGGCCAACGTCCTGACTTTC
D: TRBD2; J: TRBJ2-3; size: -; V: TRBV11-2; CDR3: CASSGSQREWGTDTQYF; DNA: TGTGCCAGCAGCGGCAGTCAGCGGGAGTGGGGCACAGATACGCAGTATTTT
D: -; J: TRBJ1-1; size: few; V: TRBV6-1; CDR3: CASSEGENTEAFF; DNA: TGTGCCAGCAGTGAAGGCGAGAACACTGAAGCTTTCTTT
D: -; J: TRBJ2-5; size: once; V: TRBV5-1; CDR3: CASSLGAGRETQYF; DNA: TGCGCCAGCAGCTTGGGGGCAGGGAGGGAGACCCAGTACTTC
D: TRBD2; J: TRBJ2-1; size: -; V: TRBV30; CDR3: CAWSVLSFGLAGAWEQFF; DNA: TGTGCCTGGAGTGTACTTTCTTTCGGACTAGCGGGAGCCTGGGAGCAGTTCTTC
D: -; J: TRBJ2-3; size: -; V: TRBV7-2; CDR3: CASSLAGGHRGTDTQYF; DNA: TGTGCCAGCAGCTTAGCGGGAGGGCACAGGGGCACAGATACGCAGTATTTT
D: TRBD1; J: TRBJ2-7; size: -; V: TRBV28; CDR3: CASSPPGQVAYEQYF; DNA: TGTGCCAGCAGTCCGCCCGGACAGGTCGCCTACGAGCAGTACTTC
D: -; J: TRBJ1-2; size: once; V: TRBV10-3; CDR3: CAISESTGNYGYTF; DNA: TGTGCCATCAGTGAGTCGACGGGAAACTATGGCTACACCTTC
D: -; J: TRBJ2-1; size: -; V: TRBV4-1; CDR3: CASSQHVNLDGVSDEQFF; DNA: TGCGCCAGCAGCCAACACGTCAATCTAGATGGCGTCAGCGATGAGCAGTTCTTC
D: TRBD1; J: TRBJ2-7; size: -; V: TRBV18; CDR3: CASSPPDRGRHEQYF; DNA: TGTGCCAGCTCACCACCGGACAGGGGGCGACACGAGCAGTACTTC
D: -; J: TRBJ1-5; size: -; V: TRBV18; CDR3: CASSLYSNQPQHF; DNA: TGTGCCAGCTCACTGTATAGCAATCAGCCCCAGCATTTT